A selection of T cell receptor beta chains follows, all from one sample in a study of cytomegalovirus exposure and HLA in healthy donors. Profiling relied on immunoSEQ multiplex PCR, and the TCRdb table lists in-frame clones only, not all of them. Among over 70,000 clones listed, 70% were seen once. The material sequenced was PBMCs. Receptors originate from a woman in her fifties or sixties in good health and CMV-seropositive. Each CDR3 is given with its conserved first and last residue. Fields, in order: clone size, V gene, D gene, J gene, CDR3 DNA, CDR3 protein. A D gene is named only where the DNA matches it firmly. Part of the rows lack a size; the others show once, few, many or a class for expanded clones.

clone_size: NA
v_call: TRBV7-2
d_call: NA
j_call: TRBJ1-2
cdr3_nt: TGTGCCAGCAGCATTCACAGGGTCGGCTATGGCTACACCTTC
cdr3_aa: CASSIHRVGYGYTF

clone_size: NA
v_call: TRBV27
d_call: TRBD2
j_call: TRBJ2-1
cdr3_nt: TGTGCCAGCAGTTCGGTAGCGGGAGCCAATGAGCAGTTCTTC
cdr3_aa: CASSSVAGANEQFF

clone_size: NA
v_call: TRBV7-9
d_call: TRBD1
j_call: TRBJ2-7
cdr3_nt: TGTGCCAGCAGCCGGGACAGCCAAAAGGAGCAGTACTTC
cdr3_aa: CASSRDSQKEQYF

clone_size: NA
v_call: TRBV29-1
d_call: TRBD1
j_call: TRBJ2-5
cdr3_nt: TGCAGCGTTCAACGGGACAGGGGCGCGGAGACCCAGTACTTC
cdr3_aa: CSVQRDRGAETQYF

clone_size: NA
v_call: TRBV4-1
d_call: NA
j_call: TRBJ2-7
cdr3_nt: TGCGCCAGCAGCCAGCTAGCGCTCGCCTACGAGCAGTACTTC
cdr3_aa: CASSQLALAYEQYF

clone_size: NA
v_call: TRBV5-1
d_call: TRBD2
j_call: TRBJ2-1
cdr3_nt: TGCGCCAGCAGCTTGGCCGCGGGAGGAGCCTACAATGAGCAGTTCTTC
cdr3_aa: CASSLAAGGAYNEQFF

clone_size: NA
v_call: TRBV5-1
d_call: TRBD1
j_call: TRBJ2-1
cdr3_nt: TGCGCCAGCACTTTGGGACAGGCCGCCAATGAGCAGTTCTTC
cdr3_aa: CASTLGQAANEQFF

clone_size: few
v_call: TRBV19
d_call: TRBD1
j_call: TRBJ2-7
cdr3_nt: TGTGCCAGTAGGGACAGGGGGGTGTTTACTTCCTACGAGCAGTACTTC
cdr3_aa: CASRDRGVFTSYEQYF

clone_size: once
v_call: TRBV5-1
d_call: TRBD1
j_call: TRBJ2-7
cdr3_nt: TGCGCCAGCAGCTTGAAACAGGGGGCAGGGTACGAGCAGTACTTC
cdr3_aa: CASSLKQGAGYEQYF

clone_size: NA
v_call: TRBV27
d_call: TRBD1
j_call: TRBJ1-2
cdr3_nt: TGTGCCAGCAGTTCGGACAGGTCGGCCTATGGCTACACCTTC
cdr3_aa: CASSSDRSAYGYTF

clone_size: few
v_call: TRBV28
d_call: NA
j_call: TRBJ1-4
cdr3_nt: TGTGCCAGCAGAGTAGGACGGGAGAATGAAAAACTGTTTTTT
cdr3_aa: CASRVGRENEKLFF

clone_size: few
v_call: TRBV5-1
d_call: NA
j_call: TRBJ1-4
cdr3_nt: TGCGCCAGCAGCTTGGGGGCTTCGGATGAAAAACTGTTTTTT
cdr3_aa: CASSLGASDEKLFF

clone_size: NA
v_call: TRBV5-1
d_call: NA
j_call: TRBJ2-1
cdr3_nt: TGCGCCAGCAGCTCGCTAGCCGAAGATGAGCAGTTCTTC
cdr3_aa: CASSSLAEDEQFF

clone_size: NA
v_call: TRBV7-9
d_call: TRBD1
j_call: TRBJ2-5
cdr3_nt: TGTGCCAGCAGCCAGCCAAGGGACAGACAAGAGACCCAGTACTTC
cdr3_aa: CASSQPRDRQETQYF

clone_size: NA
v_call: TRBV27
d_call: NA
j_call: TRBJ2-2
cdr3_nt: TGTGCCAGCAGTTTAAGTGGGGAGCGGGTGCGGGCCGGGGAGCTGTTTTTT
cdr3_aa: CASSLSGERVRAGELFF

clone_size: NA
v_call: TRBV9
d_call: TRBD1
j_call: TRBJ1-1
cdr3_nt: TGTGCCAGCAGCGTAGCTCCCCCGAATCAGGGGGCCACTGAAGCTTTCTTT
cdr3_aa: CASSVAPPNQGATEAFF

clone_size: few
v_call: TRBV19
d_call: TRBD1
j_call: TRBJ1-2
cdr3_nt: TGTGCCAGTAGTTTCCGGGACAGCGTCATCTATGGCTACACCTTC
cdr3_aa: CASSFRDSVIYGYTF

clone_size: NA
v_call: TRBV6-1
d_call: NA
j_call: TRBJ2-5
cdr3_nt: TGTGCCAGCAGGGACCCTGGGGGGTCTGAGACCCAGTACTTC
cdr3_aa: CASRDPGGSETQYF

clone_size: few
v_call: TRBV7-3
d_call: TRBD1
j_call: TRBJ2-1
cdr3_nt: TGTGCCAGCAGCTGGGACAGGGGTTACAATGAGCAGTTCTTC
cdr3_aa: CASSWDRGYNEQFF

clone_size: NA
v_call: TRBV10-2
d_call: NA
j_call: TRBJ2-1
cdr3_nt: TGCGCCAGCAGTACTAACGGGGACAATGAGCAGTTCTTC
cdr3_aa: CASSTNGDNEQFF

clone_size: NA
v_call: TRBV10-3
d_call: NA
j_call: TRBJ2-5
cdr3_nt: TGTGCCATCAGTGCGGGCAGGGAAGGTGGGACCCAGTACTTC
cdr3_aa: CAISAGREGGTQYF

clone_size: NA
v_call: TRBV4-2
d_call: NA
j_call: TRBJ1-5
cdr3_nt: TGTGCCAGCAGCCAAGATTTGGTCAGGGAAGATAGCAATCAGCCCCAGCATTTT
cdr3_aa: CASSQDLVREDSNQPQHF

clone_size: NA
v_call: TRBV2
d_call: NA
j_call: TRBJ1-2
cdr3_nt: TGTGCCAGCCACAGGAACTATGGCTACACCTTC
cdr3_aa: CASHRNYGYTF

clone_size: NA
v_call: TRBV28
d_call: NA
j_call: TRBJ2-7
cdr3_nt: TGTGCCAGTTTTCAAGGGGTTAGCTCCTACGAGCAGTACTTC
cdr3_aa: CASFQGVSSYEQYF

clone_size: NA
v_call: TRBV29-1
d_call: NA
j_call: TRBJ1-2
cdr3_nt: TGCAGCGTTGAGATACAGTGGAAGGGCTACACCTTC
cdr3_aa: CSVEIQWKGYTF

clone_size: NA
v_call: TRBV6-1
d_call: TRBD2
j_call: TRBJ2-1
cdr3_nt: TGTGCCAGCAGATCCGGGACTAGCATCGATGAGCAGTTCTTC
cdr3_aa: CASRSGTSIDEQFF

clone_size: NA
v_call: TRBV4-3
d_call: NA
j_call: TRBJ2-4
cdr3_nt: TGCGCCAGCAGCCGGGATCGGAGGGAAGCCAAAAACATTCAGTACTTC
cdr3_aa: CASSRDRREAKNIQYF

clone_size: NA
v_call: TRBV7-8
d_call: NA
j_call: TRBJ1-1
cdr3_nt: TGTGCCAGCAGGAGAGAGGGGGTTGTGAACACTGAAGCTTTCTTT
cdr3_aa: CASRREGVVNTEAFF

clone_size: NA
v_call: TRBV27
d_call: NA
j_call: TRBJ2-7
cdr3_nt: TGTGCCAGCAGTCTACTTGCCCACTACGAGCAGTACTTC
cdr3_aa: CASSLLAHYEQYF

clone_size: NA
v_call: TRBV7-2
d_call: TRBD2
j_call: TRBJ2-7
cdr3_nt: TGTGCCAGCACGAGGACTAGCGGGAACTACGAGCAGTACTTC
cdr3_aa: CASTRTSGNYEQYF

clone_size: once
v_call: TRBV30
d_call: NA
j_call: TRBJ1-1
cdr3_nt: TGTGCCTGGAGTGTAGGTAGGGGGACGAACACTGAAGCTTTCTTT
cdr3_aa: CAWSVGRGTNTEAFF

clone_size: few
v_call: TRBV7-2
d_call: NA
j_call: TRBJ2-7
cdr3_nt: TGTGCCAGCAGCTATAGTAACTACGAGCAGTACTTC
cdr3_aa: CASSYSNYEQYF

clone_size: NA
v_call: TRBV6-5
d_call: NA
j_call: TRBJ1-1
cdr3_nt: TGTGCCAGCAGTATGACAGTTAACACTGAAGCTTTCTTT
cdr3_aa: CASSMTVNTEAFF

clone_size: once
v_call: TRBV6-5
d_call: NA
j_call: TRBJ2-2
cdr3_nt: TGTGCCAGCAGTTACTCAGGTCTAGAGGGGGAGCTGTTTTTT
cdr3_aa: CASSYSGLEGELFF

clone_size: NA
v_call: TRBV29-1
d_call: TRBD1
j_call: TRBJ1-4
cdr3_nt: TGCAGCGTGACCGGGACAGGGCGTGAAAAACTGTTTTTT
cdr3_aa: CSVTGTGREKLFF

clone_size: NA
v_call: TRBV2
d_call: NA
j_call: TRBJ1-5
cdr3_nt: TGTGCCAGCAGTTACGGACTAGGACAGAATCAGCCCCAGCATTTT
cdr3_aa: CASSYGLGQNQPQHF

clone_size: NA
v_call: TRBV27
d_call: NA
j_call: TRBJ1-4
cdr3_nt: TGTGCCAGCAGGAGGAACAGGGACCTTAATGAAAAACTGTTTTTT
cdr3_aa: CASRRNRDLNEKLFF

clone_size: NA
v_call: TRBV5-1
d_call: TRBD2
j_call: TRBJ2-7
cdr3_nt: TGCGCCAGCAGCTTCAGCGGGGGGCACTACGAGCAGTACTTC
cdr3_aa: CASSFSGGHYEQYF

clone_size: NA
v_call: TRBV4-1
d_call: TRBD2
j_call: TRBJ2-7
cdr3_nt: TGCGCCAGCAGCTCGACCGCCGGGACTAGCGGGGAGCAGTACTTC
cdr3_aa: CASSSTAGTSGEQYF

clone_size: NA
v_call: TRBV28
d_call: TRBD2
j_call: TRBJ2-1
cdr3_nt: TGTGCCAGCAAGGGGTCGGCGGGAGCCTCCAATGGCATAGCCTCCAATGAGCAGTTCTTC
cdr3_aa: CASKGSAGASNGIASNEQFF

clone_size: NA
v_call: TRBV7-2
d_call: TRBD1
j_call: TRBJ1-5
cdr3_nt: TGTGCCAGCAGCGCACAGGGGAATCAGCCCCAGCATTTT
cdr3_aa: CASSAQGNQPQHF

clone_size: medium-sized
v_call: TRBV28
d_call: TRBD2
j_call: TRBJ2-7
cdr3_nt: TGTGCCAGCAGTCAGCCCGGACTAGCGGGAACCAACGAGCAGTACTTC
cdr3_aa: CASSQPGLAGTNEQYF

clone_size: NA
v_call: TRBV19
d_call: TRBD1
j_call: TRBJ1-5
cdr3_nt: TGTGCCAGTAGCGTCAGGGGGGATCAGCCCCAGCATTTT
cdr3_aa: CASSVRGDQPQHF

clone_size: few
v_call: TRBV30
d_call: NA
j_call: TRBJ1-4
cdr3_nt: TGTGCCTCGACGTCGACAGCCTCTAATGAAAAACTGTTTTTT
cdr3_aa: CASTSTASNEKLFF

clone_size: NA
v_call: TRBV5-6
d_call: TRBD1
j_call: TRBJ2-4
cdr3_nt: TGTGCCAGCAGCTTGGACCGGGACAGGCTAGCCAAAAACATTCAGTACTTC
cdr3_aa: CASSLDRDRLAKNIQYF

clone_size: NA
v_call: TRBV27
d_call: NA
j_call: TRBJ1-1
cdr3_nt: TGTGCCAGCAGTTTCCGGGACACCACTGAAGCTTTCTTT
cdr3_aa: CASSFRDTTEAFF

clone_size: NA
v_call: TRBV28
d_call: NA
j_call: TRBJ1-4
cdr3_nt: TGTGCCAGCCGGACACGCCGCGCTGAAAAACTGTTTTTT
cdr3_aa: CASRTRRAEKLFF

clone_size: NA
v_call: TRBV28
d_call: TRBD1
j_call: TRBJ1-3
cdr3_nt: TGTGCCAGCAGTTCACAGGGGACTTCTGGAAACACCATATATTTT
cdr3_aa: CASSSQGTSGNTIYF

clone_size: NA
v_call: TRBV19
d_call: NA
j_call: TRBJ2-7
cdr3_nt: TGTGCCAGTAGTATAGTGGCGGGGATCTACGAGCAGTACTTC
cdr3_aa: CASSIVAGIYEQYF

clone_size: NA
v_call: TRBV27
d_call: NA
j_call: TRBJ1-1
cdr3_nt: TGTGCCAGCAAATCGGCGGGGACTGAAGCTTTCTTT
cdr3_aa: CASKSAGTEAFF

clone_size: NA
v_call: TRBV7-8
d_call: TRBD2
j_call: TRBJ2-3
cdr3_nt: TGTGCCAGCAGTCCGACTAGCGGGAGCACAGATACGCAGTATTTT
cdr3_aa: CASSPTSGSTDTQYF

clone_size: NA
v_call: TRBV27
d_call: TRBD2
j_call: TRBJ2-3
cdr3_nt: TGTGCCAGCCAACCGGGACTAGCGGGGGGGACAGATACGCAGTATTTT
cdr3_aa: CASQPGLAGGTDTQYF